The entry below describes one T cell receptor beta chain. Preparation of the TCRbeta library was carried out with unique molecular identifiers. TCRdb reprocessed the PCR reads via MiXCR and lists one record per CDR3 protein. The table shows 90,000 to 100,000 distinct CDR3 sequences, with more than 20% occurring only once. The sample originates from a study of T-cell reconstitution after alpha-beta-depleted transplantation in children. The CDR3 is 15 residues long. The ends were cut back, 5 bases at V and 4 bases at J, with 18 bases in the middle. Per germline, CDR1 DFQATT and CDR2 SNEGSKA (reference sequence).

The chain couples TRBV20-1 to TRBJ1-5, with D possibly TRBD1 on 6 matching bases. The source of this sequence is a boy aged 2 to 10 with acute lymphoblastic leukemia, due to receive a stem cell transplant. The sequencing here drew on PBMCs, taken before TCRalphabeta/CD19-depleted stem cell transplant. CDR3 sequence (DNA): TGCAGTGCTGGGGGGAGACAGGTTTGGAATCAGCCCCAGCATTTT. Amino acid sequence: CSAGGRQVWNQPQHF.